This T cell receptor beta chain was identified during a study of T cells in Graves' hyperthyroidism and ophthalmopathy. Across the whole study: At the time of initial diagnosis and before any treatment, peripheral blood was collected. Study-level findings and limits: Ophthalmopathy was model-predicted a median roughly 6.3 months pre-onset.

Regarding this clonotype: Antigen unknown.

After removal of 2 bases from V and 4 bases from J, the junction contained 4 bases not matched to a gene. Germline assignment: CDR1 SGHTA and CDR2 FQGTGA. CDR3 length equals 15 residues. Amplification of TCR beta CDR3 regions used RNA as the template. When the TCR CDR3 underwent first-round RT-PCR, the HTBI primer set was used. Each CDR3 protein gets one entry after TCRdb re-called the multiplex PCR reads with MiXCR. The profile covers roughly 400,000 distinct CDR3 sequences, with 20% to 25% appearing a single time and 73% taken by the ten largest. The sample taken for sequencing was blood. This receptor was obtained from a man aged 50 or older with Graves' hyperthyroidism. V gene TRBV7-3 combines with J gene TRBJ2-1; the match to TRBD2 covers 8 bases. CDR3 sequence reads: CASSLYGREYNEQFF. The DNA of the CDR3 is TGTGCCAGCAGCTTATACGGGAGGGAATACAATGAGCAGTTCTTC.